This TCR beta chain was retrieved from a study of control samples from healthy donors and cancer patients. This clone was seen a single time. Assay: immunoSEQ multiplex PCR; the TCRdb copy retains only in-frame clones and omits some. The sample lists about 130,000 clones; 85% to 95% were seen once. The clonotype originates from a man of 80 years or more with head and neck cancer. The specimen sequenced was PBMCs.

The CDR3 DNA follows: TGTGCCAGCAATCCCAGGGGGCAGGCTAATGAAAAACTGTTTTTT. Protein sequence: CASNPRGQANEKLFF. The rearrangement links TRBV6-5 to TRBJ1-4; 8 nucleotides agree with TRBD1. Unmatched junction bases numbered 7, after V lost 7 bases and J lost 3 bases. Germline assignment: CDR1 MNHEY and CDR2 SVGAGI. CDR3 length equals 15 residues.